This TCR beta chain was captured in a study of metastatic and nonmetastatic thyroid tumors. On the study more broadly: Thyroid patients, malignant and benign, had repertoires compared across blood and tumor or nodule tissue. General study results and limits: A significant increase in TCR beta diversity was reportedly seen in malignant thyroid tumors relative to benign nodules, in blood and tumor.

Trimming pared 1 base from V and 0 bases from J, leaving 8 bases between. From germline, CDR1 is SGHVS and CDR2 FNYEAQ. The CDR3 loop spans 15 amino acids. This clone was counted a single time. Antigen: not known. As originally analysed: A papillary thyroid cancer distant-metastasis classifier was built from CDR3 differences across clinicopathological groups. Using MiXCR, TCRdb re-called clones from the PCR reads. These V and J calls originate from TCRdb's pipeline instead of the authors' own analysis. The sample holds 15,000 to 20,000 clones, about 31% seen once. No patient received treatment before thyroid surgery.

The sample was tumor tissue. The TCR comes from a male donor with papillary thyroid cancer or a benign thyroid nodule (not recorded which). Some clones in this sample may be carry-over from other donors' samples. V gene TRBV7-6 combines with J gene TRBJ2-3, with D possibly being TRBD2 (6 bases). CDR3 DNA: TGTGCCAGCAGCTTAGGCGGGACTAGCACAGATACGCAGTATTTT. Amino acid sequence: CASSLGGTSTDTQYF. The variable domain in full, with the rest retrieved from reference TRBV7-6 and TRBJ2-3, is GAGVSQSPRYKVTKRGQDVALRCDPISGHVSLYWYRQALGQGPEFLTYFNYEAQQDKSGLPNDRFSAERPEGSISTLTIQRTEQRDSAMYRCASSLGGTSTDTQYFGPGTRLTVL.